The 27 T cell receptor beta chains below come from one sample, sequenced in a study of vaccination and CD4 T cells after COVID-19. TCRdb itself ran the PCR reads through MiXCR, one entry per CDR3 protein. The sample has about 21,000 distinct CDR3 sequences, roughly 56% seen once. Sequences were derived from CD4+ T cells from blood, sampled before SARS-CoV-2 vaccination. Source of these receptors: a human donor who had recovered from COVID-19.

About this clonotype: Germline and junction disagree at one end, which may indicate a read error. This rearrangement joins TRBV20-1 to TRBJ2-5; D is tentatively TRBD1 or TRBD2 (5 bases each). The CDR3 contains 16 residues. CDR1 is DFQATT, CDR2 SNEGSKA, per germline (reference sequence). Here the CDR3 reads CSTSPAGAGIGETQYF. CDR3 coding DNA: TGCAGTACTAGTCCGGCTGGCGCAGGGATCGGGGAGACCCAGTACTTC.

The V and J genes are TRBV12-3 or TRBV12-4 and TRBJ2-2; 7 bases align to TRBD2. The CDR3 loop spans 14 amino acids. Trimming removed 8 bases from V and 8 bases from J; junction bases left unmatched: 11. CDR3 bases: TGTGCCAGCGGCTCTAGCGGTTCGTCTGGGGAGCTGTTTTTT. It is translated as CASGSSGSSGELFF.

This clonotype was counted a few times. This rearrangement joins TRBV19 to TRBJ2-2; 7 positions agree with TRBD2. With 7 bases clipped from V and 7 bases from J, the junction kept 9 bases outside the gene matches. CDR1 and CDR2 from the germline V gene are LNHDA and SQIVND (reference sequence). There are 14 residues in the CDR3. The CDR3 DNA reads as TGTGCCAGTATGGGGAAGCGGGATGTCGGGGAGCTGTTTTTT. This encodes CASMGKRDVGELFF.

This clonotype was picked up a small number of times. V usage is TRBV7-2 and J usage is TRBJ2-3, with a tentative D call TRBD2 (7 bases). Germline V gives CDR1 SGHTA, CDR2 FQGNSA. V was pared by 2 bases and J by 0 bases, with 15 bases between. The CDR3 spans 17 residues. The CDR3 reads CASSLRVGGPSTDTQYF. CDR3 coding DNA: TGTGCCAGCAGCTTAAGAGTCGGGGGGCCTAGCACAGATACGCAGTATTTT. The full variable domain, with the rest looked up from reference TRBV7-2 and TRBJ2-3, is GAGVSQSPSNKVTEKGKDVELRCDPISGHTALYWYRQSLGQGLEFLIYFQGNSAPDKSGLPSDRFSAERTGGSVSTLTIQRTQQEDSAVYLCASSLRVGGPSTDTQYFGPGTRLTVL.

The chain recombines TRBV6-1 with TRBJ2-2, with 8 nucleotides matching TRBD2. This CDR3 has 17 residues. The V gene end was trimmed by 5 bases and the J gene end by 7 bases; junction bases not matched to a gene: 15. CDR1 is MNHNS and CDR2 is SASEGT in the germline V gene. CDR3 sequence: CASSPGTSRLVGGELFF. DNA for the CDR3: TGTGCCAGCAGTCCAGGGACTAGTCGATTAGTCGGCGGGGAGCTGTTTTTT.

This clonotype was found a few times. This sequence joins TRBV20-1 and TRBJ2-3, with 7 bases aligning to TRBD2. Germline V gene data show CDR1 as DFQATT and CDR2 as SNEGSKA (reference sequence). With V trimmed by 4 bases and J by 6 bases, 13 bases remained unmatched. The CDR3 length is 15 residues. CDR3 sequence reads: CSANHRGLVSDTQYF. Here the CDR3 DNA reads TGCAGTGCTAATCACAGAGGACTAGTCAGCGATACGCAGTATTTT.

V gene TRBV7-3 combines with J gene TRBJ2-3; D could derive from TRBD1 or TRBD2 (5 bases each). CDR1 and CDR2 (germline): SGHTA, FQGTGA. This CDR3 spans 19 amino acids. V lost 0 bases to trimming and J lost 0 bases, with 19 bases between them. The CDR3 protein is CASSLTPWGSSTSTDTQYF. CDR3 DNA: TGTGCCAGCAGCTTAACACCCTGGGGGTCGTCCACTAGCACAGATACGCAGTATTTT.

The CDR3 nucleotides read TGTGCCACCAGCAGGGGACTAGTAGGCTACAATGAGCAGTTCTTC. This encodes CATSRGLVGYNEQFF. The chain carries TRBV15 and TRBJ2-1; 8 bases fit TRBD2. The CDR3 runs 15 residues. The trim removed 3 bases at V and 3 bases at J, leaving 4 bases unmatched. Germline values: CDR1 LNHNV, CDR2 YYDKDF (reference sequence).

This chain joins TRBV7-8 and TRBJ2-1; weak D call: TRBD2 (6 bases). The V gene lost 5 bases and the J gene lost 10 bases, with 12 bases spanning the gap. The CDR3 spans 12 residues. Per germline, CDR1 SGHVS and CDR2 FQNEAQ. Here the CDR3 DNA reads TGTGCCAGCAGCCAACCGGGACTCGAGCAGTTCTTC. Amino acids: CASSQPGLEQFF. Based on the CDR3 plus reference TRBV7-8 and TRBJ2-1, the full variable domain is GAGVSQSPRYKVAKRGQDVALRCDPISGHVSLFWYQQALGQGPEFLTYFQNEAQLDKSGLPSDRFFAERPEGSVSTLKIQRTQQEDSAVYLCASSQPGLEQFFGPGTRLTVL.

This chain connects TRBV7-2 to TRBJ2-7; TRBD2 might be the D (7 bases). The CDR3 extends over 16 amino acids. Germline V gene lookup returns CDR1 SGHTA and CDR2 FQGNSA. Trimming cost V 4 bases and J 3 bases, with 19 bases left between them. CDR3: CASSSATGGHNYEQYF. The CDR3 DNA reads as TGTGCCAGCAGCTCGGCGACGGGGGGACACAACTACGAGCAGTACTTC.

The chain has TRBV2 and TRBJ2-3, with 12 bases identical to TRBD2. J was trimmed by 3 bases and V by 8 bases; bases with no gene match: 6. The CDR3 totals 15 residues. In germline, CDR1 is SNHLY, CDR2 FYNNEI. CDR3 DNA: TGTGCCAGCGGAAACGGACTAGCGGGGACAGATACGCAGTATTTT. It yields the protein CASGNGLAGTDTQYF.

The sample holds a few counts of this clonotype. J is TRBJ1-1 and V is TRBV19; no firm D call. CDR3 length equals 13 residues. Germline V gives CDR1 LNHDA, CDR2 SQIVND (reference sequence). The V and J ends lost 5 bases and 0 bases respectively, with 7 bases between them. This CDR3 is CASSQQMNTEAFF. The DNA for the CDR3 is TGTGCCAGTAGTCAACAGATGAACACTGAAGCTTTCTTT.

This clonotype came up a few times. The chain joins TRBV21-1 to TRBJ1-5. TRBV21-1 is a listed pseudogene. This CDR3 is built from 16 residues. The chain's CDR3 is CASSKKEVYSNQPQHF. The CDR3 DNA follows: TGTGCCAGCAGCAAAAAGGAGGTTTATAGCAATCAGCCCCAGCATTTT.

V usage is TRBV20-1 and J usage is TRBJ1-1, with D uncertain. Germline CDR1 and CDR2: DFQATT and SNEGSKA (reference sequence). The CDR3 loop spans 14 amino acids. The V end was cut by 1 base, the J end by 9 bases, with 18 bases between. The CDR3 loop is CSARAAPRNNQAFF. The CDR3 nucleotides are TGCAGTGCTAGAGCCGCCCCAAGGAACAATCAAGCTTTCTTT.

The V call is TRBV7-2, the J call TRBJ2-5; D possibly corresponds to TRBD2 (5 bases). CDR1 is SGHTA, CDR2 FQGNSA, per germline. The germline V and J ends were trimmed by 5 bases and 5 bases, with 15 bases remaining between them. The CDR3 spans 14 residues. In DNA, the CDR3 is TGTGCCAGCAGCCGCGATACAGCGGCGGAGACCCAGTACTTC. Translated, it gives CASSRDTAAETQYF.

This clonotype was detected a few times. V usage is TRBV2 and J usage is TRBJ1-2; tentative D call: TRBD1 (6 bases). Trimming pared 4 bases from V and 2 bases from J, leaving 8 bases between. The germline CDR1 and CDR2 sequences are SNHLY and FYNNEI. CDR3 length equals 13 residues. CDR3 sequence reads: CASSVTGNYGYTF. CDR3 DNA: TGTGCCAGCAGTGTAACAGGGAACTATGGCTACACCTTC.

In DNA form, the CDR3 reads TGCAGTGCTAGATCGGACACCACTAATGAAAAACTGTTTTTT. As protein: CSARSDTTNEKLFF. The rearrangement joins TRBV20-1 to TRBJ1-4, with D possibly being TRBD1 (5 bases). This CDR3 contains 14 residues. Trimming took 2 bases from V and 2 from J, leaving 9 bases between them. Germline CDR1 and CDR2: DFQATT and SNEGSKA (reference sequence).

In its sample, this clonotype ranks as medium-sized (0.01 to 0.1%). The genes are TRBV24-1 and TRBJ2-5; TRBD2 matches at 12 bases. CDR3 length: 16 residues. Trimming removed 2 bases from V and 9 bases from J; junction bases left unmatched: 9. The germline CDR1 and CDR2 sequences are KGHDR and SFDVKD. CDR3 bases: TGTGCCACCAGTGATTCCGGGACTAGCGGGTCCCAAGCCCAGTACTTC. It yields the protein CATSDSGTSGSQAQYF.

As DNA, the CDR3 is TGTGCCAGCAGCTTACCGGGGGGGTACAATGAGCAGTTCTTC. Protein sequence: CASSLPGGYNEQFF. The V and J genes are TRBV5-6 and TRBJ2-1, with 8 bases that match TRBD2. V shed 2 bases and J 4 bases; nucleotides not matched to a gene: 2. Germline V gives CDR1 SGHDT, CDR2 YYEEEE. The CDR3 is 14 residues long.

This chain links TRBV4-3 with TRBJ1-1; no firm D call. Trimming took off 4 bases at V and 8 bases at J, with 8 bases between the two ends. Germline assignment: CDR1 LGHNA and CDR2 YSLEER. This CDR3 is 11 amino acids long. CDR3 residues: CASSRSGEAFF. DNA for the CDR3: TGCGCCAGCAGCCGGTCCGGGGAAGCTTTCTTT.

The rearrangement uses TRBV20-1 and TRBJ2-7; D assignment may be TRBD1 or TRBD2 (5 bases each). This CDR3 comprises 14 residues. Germline lookup yields CDR1 DFQATT and CDR2 SNEGSKA (reference sequence). CDR3 amino acids: CSLSRGGPSYEQYF. CDR3 DNA sequence: TGCAGCCTCTCGAGGGGTGGGCCCTCCTACGAGCAGTACTTC.

In its sample, this clonotype was seen once. The genes are TRBV2 and TRBJ2-5; 8 nucleotides line up with TRBD1. V dropped 6 bases and J dropped 4; count of bases not matched to a gene: 13. This CDR3 has 16 amino acids. Germline lookup yields CDR1 SNHLY and CDR2 FYNNEI. The CDR3 nucleotides read TGTGCCAGCAGCCTGGAAGGGCAGGGGGCCGGAGAGACCCAGTACTTC. Its protein product is CASSLEGQGAGETQYF.

In its sample, this clonotype was seen a few times. This chain uses TRBV19 with TRBJ1-5; perhaps TRBD1 as D (5 bases). Trimming removed 4 bases at V and 7 bases at J, with 20 bases between. Germline V gene data show CDR1 as LNHDA and CDR2 as SQIVND (reference sequence). This CDR3 has 16 amino acids. CDR3 bases: TGTGCCAGTAGTAGCGCTTGGAGGGGAGCGAAACAGCCCCAGCATTTT. It is translated as CASSSAWRGAKQPQHF.

This clonotype was seen a handful of times. The chain links TRBV19 to TRBJ1-2, with a weak D call TRBD1 (5 bases). This CDR3 is 14 amino acids long. V was shortened by 3 bases and J by 7 bases, with 15 bases between the two germline ends. The germline gives CDR1 LNHDA, CDR2 SQIVND (reference sequence). This CDR3 reads CASSIRTGEGGYTF. DNA of the CDR3: TGTGCCAGTAGTATTCGGACGGGGGAGGGTGGCTACACCTTC.

The J gene is TRBJ2-1, the V gene TRBV7-2; TRBD2 agrees at 9 bases. This CDR3 is built from 15 residues. The V segment lost 1 base and the J segment 4 bases; nucleotides outside the gene matches: 2. Germline V lookup: CDR1 SGHTA, CDR2 FQGNSA. The CDR3 bases are TGTGCCAGCAGCTTAGGGACTAGCGTGTACAATGAGCAGTTCTTC. This sequence encodes CASSLGTSVYNEQFF.

The V gene is TRBV19, the J gene TRBJ2-7, with D possibly being TRBD1 (6 bases). Germline values: CDR1 LNHDA, CDR2 SQIVND (reference sequence). The V gene lost 6 bases and the J gene lost 5 bases, with 17 bases spanning the gap. The CDR3 consists of 14 residues. The chain's CDR3 is CASRAQGGLDEQYF. The CDR3 nucleotides are TGTGCCAGTAGGGCACAGGGCGGGCTAGACGAGCAGTACTTC.

V usage is TRBV15 and J usage is TRBJ1-4; D remains unclear. CDR1 is LNHNV and CDR2 is YYDKDF in the germline V gene (reference sequence). The germline V and J ends were trimmed by 3 bases and 7 bases, with 6 bases remaining between them. The CDR3 extends over 12 amino acids. CDR3 coding DNA: TGTGCCACCAGCAGGGCCCGTGAAAAACTGTTTTTT. This translates into CATSRAREKLFF.